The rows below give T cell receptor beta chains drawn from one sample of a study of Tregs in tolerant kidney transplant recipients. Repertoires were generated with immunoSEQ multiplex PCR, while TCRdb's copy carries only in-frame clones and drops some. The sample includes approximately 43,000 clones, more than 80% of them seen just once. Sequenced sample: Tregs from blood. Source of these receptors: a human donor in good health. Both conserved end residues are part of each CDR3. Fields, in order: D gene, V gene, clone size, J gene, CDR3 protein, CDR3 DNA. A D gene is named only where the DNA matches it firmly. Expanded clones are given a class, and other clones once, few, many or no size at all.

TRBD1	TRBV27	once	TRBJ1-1	CASSYRTGLNTEAFF	TGTGCCAGCAGTTATAGGACAGGCTTGAACACTGAAGCTTTCTTT
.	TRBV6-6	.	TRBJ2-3	CASSYSRDTQYF	TGTGCCAGCAGTTACAGCAGAGATACGCAGTATTTT
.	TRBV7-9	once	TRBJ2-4	CASSGPGAAKNIQYF	TGTGCCAGCAGCGGTCCAGGTGCGGCCAAAAACATTCAGTACTTC
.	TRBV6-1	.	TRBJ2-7	CASSEKGWDYEQYF	TGTGCCAGCAGTGAAAAGGGTTGGGACTACGAGCAGTACTTC
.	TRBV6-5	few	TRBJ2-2	CASSYSGGAPPGELFF	TGTGCCAGCAGTTACTCGGGGGGCGCTCCCCCCGGGGAGCTGTTTTTT
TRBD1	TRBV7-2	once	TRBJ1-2	CASSRTGGNFGYGYTF	TGTGCCAGCAGTAGGACAGGGGGCAACTTTGGCTATGGCTACACCTTC
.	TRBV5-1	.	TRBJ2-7	CASSPLQGTAYEQYF	TGCGCCAGCAGCCCCTTACAGGGAACAGCCTACGAGCAGTACTTC
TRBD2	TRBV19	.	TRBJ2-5	CATRGLAGERTQYF	TGTGCCACCCGAGGACTAGCGGGAGAGAGGACCCAGTACTTC
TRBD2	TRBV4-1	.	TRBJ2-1	CASSRFSGTSRPDEQFF	TGCGCCAGCTCTCGCTTCTCTGGGACTAGTAGGCCCGATGAGCAGTTCTTC
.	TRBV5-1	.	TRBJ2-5	CASAIKLETQYF	TGCGCCAGCGCTATAAAGCTAGAGACCCAGTACTTC
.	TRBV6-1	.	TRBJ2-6	CASSESVGVGANVLTF	TGTGCCAGCAGTGAAAGCGTCGGGGTTGGGGCCAACGTCCTGACTTTC
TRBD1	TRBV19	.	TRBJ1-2	CASRRTGSSNGYTF	TGTGCCAGTAGGAGGACAGGTAGTTCGAATGGCTACACCTTC
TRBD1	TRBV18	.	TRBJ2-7	CASSTDREGYEQYF	TGTGCCAGCTCAACCGACAGGGAAGGCTACGAGCAGTACTTC
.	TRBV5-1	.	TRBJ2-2	CASSLTRVGELFF	TGCGCCAGCAGCTTGACTCGAGTCGGGGAGCTGTTTTTT
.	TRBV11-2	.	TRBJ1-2	CASSPGFRNYGYTF	TGTGCCAGCAGCCCAGGGTTTAGGAACTATGGCTACACCTTC
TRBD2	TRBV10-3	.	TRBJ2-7	CAISEGSSGRLGTYEQYF	TGTGCCATCAGTGAGGGGAGTAGCGGGAGGCTAGGCACCTACGAGCAGTACTTC
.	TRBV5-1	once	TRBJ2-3	CASSLVGGSSTDTQYF	TGCGCCAGCAGCTTGGTTGGCGGTTCTAGCACAGATACGCAGTATTTT
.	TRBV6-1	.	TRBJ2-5	CASSPRGRQETQYF	TGTGCCAGCAGTCCGCGGGGGCGACAAGAGACCCAGTACTTC
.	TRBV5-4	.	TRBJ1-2	CASSPPGRNYGYTF	TGTGCCAGCAGCCCGCCGGGTAGGAACTATGGCTACACCTTC
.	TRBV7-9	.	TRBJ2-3	CASSLRPTLTSTDTQYF	TGTGCCAGCAGCTTACGCCCCACCTTAACTAGCACAGATACGCAGTATTTT
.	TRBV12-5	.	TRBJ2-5	CASGLSRGMYQETQYF	TGTGCTAGTGGTTTGAGCAGGGGTATGTACCAAGAGACCCAGTACTTC
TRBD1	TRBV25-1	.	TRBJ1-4	CASSRTKTGLNEKLFF	TGTGCCAGCAGCCGGACAAAGACAGGGCTGAATGAAAAACTGTTTTTT
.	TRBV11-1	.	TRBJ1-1	CASRRDTSNTEAFF	TGTGCCAGCAGGAGGGACACCTCGAACACTGAAGCTTTCTTT
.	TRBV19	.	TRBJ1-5	CASSPEYSNQPQHF	TGTGCCAGTAGCCCCGAATATAGCAATCAGCCCCAGCATTTT
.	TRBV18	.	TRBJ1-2	CASSPTPGDYGYTF	TGTGCCAGCTCCCCGACCCCAGGGGATTATGGCTACACCTTC
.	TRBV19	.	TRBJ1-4	CASSGFRTTNEKLFF	TGTGCCAGTAGCGGGTTCAGGACAACTAATGAAAAACTGTTTTTT
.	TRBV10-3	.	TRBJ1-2	CAIKVDRYYGYTF	TGTGCCATCAAGGTTGACCGGTACTATGGCTACACCTTC
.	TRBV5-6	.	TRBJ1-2	CASSWDTSNYGYTF	TGTGCCAGCAGCTGGGACACCTCTAACTATGGCTACACCTTC
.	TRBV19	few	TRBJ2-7	CASSIVGGGSEQYF	TGTGCCAGTAGTATTGTTGGAGGGGGAAGTGAGCAGTACTTC
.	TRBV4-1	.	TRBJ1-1	CASSRGTEAFF	TGCGCCAGCAGCCGAGGCACTGAAGCTTTCTTT
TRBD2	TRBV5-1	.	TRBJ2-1	CASSLVRLALSGRTIGNEQFF	TGCGCCAGCAGCTTGGTCCGACTAGCTTTATCAGGAAGGACAATAGGCAATGAGCAGTTCTTC
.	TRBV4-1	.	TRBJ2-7	CASSQEPRVYYEQYF	TGCGCCAGCAGCCAAGAGCCGAGGGTTTACTACGAGCAGTACTTC
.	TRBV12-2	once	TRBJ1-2	CASRLITIRDRDYGYTF	TGTGCAAGTCGCCTTATCACCATCCGGGACAGGGACTATGGCTACACCTTC
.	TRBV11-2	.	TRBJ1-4	CASSFRRGDEKLFF	TGTGCCAGCAGCTTCAGACGAGGGGATGAAAAACTGTTTTTT
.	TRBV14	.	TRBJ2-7	CASSFRSSYEQYF	TGTGCCAGCAGCTTCCGGAGTTCCTACGAGCAGTACTTC
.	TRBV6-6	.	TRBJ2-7	CASTGANNNFREQYF	TGTGCCAGCACAGGAGCAAACAATAACTTTCGCGAGCAGTACTTC
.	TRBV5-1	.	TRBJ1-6	CASRTITGNSPLHF	TGCGCCAGCAGGACGATAACAGGGAATTCACCCCTCCACTTT
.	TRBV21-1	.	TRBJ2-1	CASSKGEQGSSYNEQFF	TGTGCCAGCAGCAAAGGGGAACAGGGATCGTCCTACAATGAGCAGTTCTTC
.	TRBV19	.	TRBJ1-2	CASSRAGQLQNTYGYTF	TGTGCCAGTAGTAGGGCCGGGCAGCTTCAAAATACCTATGGCTACACCTTC
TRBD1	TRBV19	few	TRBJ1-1	CATKRQGNTEAFF	TGTGCCACTAAAAGACAGGGGAACACTGAAGCTTTCTTT
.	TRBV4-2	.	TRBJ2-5	CASSQASETQYF	TGTGCCAGCAGCCAAGCGTCGGAGACCCAGTACTTC
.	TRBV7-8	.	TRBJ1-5	CASSLKGWADQPQHF	TGTGCCAGCAGCTTAAAGGGTTGGGCTGATCAGCCCCAGCATTTT
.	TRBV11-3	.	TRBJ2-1	CASSRDTYNEQFF	TGTGCCAGCAGCCGGGATACCTACAATGAGCAGTTCTTC
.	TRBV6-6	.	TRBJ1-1	CASSYNRVGTEAFF	TGTGCCAGCAGTTACAACAGGGTAGGGACTGAAGCTTTCTTT